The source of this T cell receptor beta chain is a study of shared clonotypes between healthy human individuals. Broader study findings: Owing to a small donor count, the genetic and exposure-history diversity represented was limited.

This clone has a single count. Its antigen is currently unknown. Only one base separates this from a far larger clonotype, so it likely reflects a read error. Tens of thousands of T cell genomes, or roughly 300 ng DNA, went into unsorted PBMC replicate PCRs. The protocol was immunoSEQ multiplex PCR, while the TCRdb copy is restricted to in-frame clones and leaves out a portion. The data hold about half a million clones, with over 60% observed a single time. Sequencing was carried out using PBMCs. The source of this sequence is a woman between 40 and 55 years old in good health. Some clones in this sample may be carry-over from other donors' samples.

CDR3 loop: CASSLWGRDTQYF. In DNA form, the CDR3 reads TGCGCCAGCAGCTTGTGGGGCAGGGATACGCAGTATTTT. The chain carries TRBV5-1 and TRBJ2-3; D is possibly TRBD1 (5 bases). The ends were cut back, 1 base at V and 6 bases at J, with 9 bases in the middle. This CDR3 contains 13 residues. CDR1 is SGHRS and CDR2 is YFSETQ in the germline V gene.